A selection of T cell receptor beta chains follows, all from one sample in a study of OX40 agonist ivuxolimab in advanced cancers. Clones were read by immunoSEQ multiplex PCR, and TCRdb kept only the in-frame ones, dropping some. The sample includes 70,000 to 100,000 clones, approximately 90% of them seen just once. Sequenced here: CD4+ or CD8+ T cells sorted from blood, sampled in a trial of the OX40 agonist ivuxolimab. These TCRs come from an adult with an advanced solid tumor such as melanoma, head and neck, liver or kidney cancer. Both conserved end residues are part of each CDR3. A D gene is named only where the DNA matches it firmly. Not every row has a clone size; where given, it reads once, few, many or a size class.

j_gene | v_gene | d_gene | abundance | CDR3nt | CDR3aa
TRBJ1-1 | TRBV27 | - | - | TGTGCCAGCAGTTTATTTTCGGGCACTGAAGCTTTCTTT | CASSLFSGTEAFF
TRBJ1-4 | TRBV5-8 | - | - | TGTGCCAGCAGCTCGCTCATAGGCCAGTTAAATGAAAAACTGTTTTTT | CASSSLIGQLNEKLFF
TRBJ1-5 | TRBV7-8 | - | - | TGTGCCAGCAGCTGGGGCAGAGGCAATCAGCCCCAGCATTTT | CASSWGRGNQPQHF
TRBJ2-3 | TRBV19 | TRBD2 | - | TGTGCCAGTAGTACATTAGCGGGAGTAGGAGATACGCAGTATTTT | CASSTLAGVGDTQYF
TRBJ1-6 | TRBV5-5 | - | - | TGTGCCAGCAGCTTGACACTTAATTCACCCCTCCACTTT | CASSLTLNSPLHF
TRBJ2-1 | TRBV2 | TRBD2 | - | TGTGCCAGCAGTCCCGGGACTAGCTCCTACAATGAGCAGTTCTTC | CASSPGTSSYNEQFF
TRBJ2-1 | TRBV5-1 | - | - | TGCGCCAGCAGCTCCTCTCCGAGCTACAATGAGCAGTTCTTC | CASSSSPSYNEQFF
TRBJ1-2 | TRBV6-6 | - | - | TGTGCCAGCAGTACCGGGACAAACTATGGCTACACCTTC | CASSTGTNYGYTF
TRBJ1-6 | TRBV7-9 | - | - | TGTGCCAGCAGCTTACAAGGGGCAGGGATAGGTTCACCCCTCCACTTT | CASSLQGAGIGSPLHF
TRBJ2-7 | TRBV11-3 | - | - | TGTGCCAGCAGCTCAGATGGGGACGCCCTTCCCTACGAGCAGTACTTC | CASSSDGDALPYEQYF
TRBJ1-4 | TRBV30 | - | - | TGTGCCTGGAGTGAAGGCGCTCCCAGGGGAAAACTGTTTTTT | CAWSEGAPRGKLFF
TRBJ1-2 | TRBV25-1 | - | - | TGTGCCAGCAGTGAAACCAGGACAGACTATGGCTACACCTTC | CASSETRTDYGYTF
TRBJ2-6 | TRBV11-1 | - | - | TGTGCCAGCAGCGTGGGACCGATTCACTCTGGGGCCAACGTCCTGACTTTC | CASSVGPIHSGANVLTF
TRBJ1-2 | TRBV5-1 | TRBD1 | - | TGCGCCAGCAGCTTAGGACAGGTCGGAGATGGCTACACCTTC | CASSLGQVGDGYTF
TRBJ2-1 | TRBV5-1 | TRBD2 | - | TGCGCCAGCACCTTAGCGGGGCCGTACAATGAGCAGTTCTTC | CASTLAGPYNEQFF
TRBJ2-2 | TRBV9 | TRBD1 | - | TGTGCCAGCAGCGACCGACAGGGGGCGGGCGGGGAGCTGTTTTTT | CASSDRQGAGGELFF
TRBJ1-2 | TRBV15 | - | - | TGTGCCACCAGCAGAGATCGTACGGCGGTTAGCTACACCTTC | CATSRDRTAVSYTF
TRBJ2-1 | TRBV9 | - | - | TGTGCCAGCAGCGGTGGCGGAATCGGATACAATGAGCAGTTCTTC | CASSGGGIGYNEQFF
TRBJ1-2 | TRBV28 | TRBD1 | once | TGTGCCAGCAGAGACCCCGGGACAGAAGCCTATGGCTACACCTTC | CASRDPGTEAYGYTF
TRBJ2-5 | TRBV28 | - | - | TGTGCCAGCAGTTTAGGGGGGACCCAGTACTTC | CASSLGGTQYF
TRBJ2-3 | TRBV7-9 | TRBD1 | - | TGTGCCACCCGGACAGGGGGGACAGATACGCAGTATTTT | CATRTGGTDTQYF
TRBJ1-5 | TRBV6-1 | - | - | TGTGCCAGCAGTGGGGGGGGACAGCCCCAGCATTTT | CASSGGGQPQHF
TRBJ1-5 | TRBV10-3 | - | - | TGTGCCATCAGTGAGTCGAAGGTTTTGGGGGTTAGCAATCAGCCCCAGCATTTT | CAISESKVLGVSNQPQHF
TRBJ2-7 | TRBV7-9 | TRBD1 | once | TGTGCCAGCAGCGGGGGACAGTCCTACGAGCAGTACTTC | CASSGGQSYEQYF
TRBJ2-7 | TRBV13 | - | - | TGTGCCAGCAGCTTAGGGACTACCTACCGGCACGAGCAGTACTTC | CASSLGTTYRHEQYF
TRBJ2-7 | TRBV6-1 | TRBD1 | - | TGTGCCAGCATCCCCACCGGGACAGGGACCTACGAGCAGTACTTC | CASIPTGTGTYEQYF
TRBJ2-7 | TRBV6-6 | TRBD1 | - | TGTGCCAGCAGTTACCTGGGTGACAGGGCCTACGAGCAGTACTTC | CASSYLGDRAYEQYF
TRBJ2-2 | TRBV7-9 | TRBD2 | - | TGTGCCAGCAGCCCCGACGGACTAGCGGGAGAACCCGGGGAGCTGTTTTTT | CASSPDGLAGEPGELFF
TRBJ2-1 | TRBV5-1 | - | - | TGCGCCAGCAGCTTGGCCATGGGGGGCTCCAATGAGCAGTTCTTC | CASSLAMGGSNEQFF
TRBJ2-1 | TRBV7-2 | - | few | TGTGCCAGCAGCTTCTACAATGAGCAGTTCTTC | CASSFYNEQFF
TRBJ2-7 | TRBV5-4 | TRBD2 | once | TGTGCCAGCCAAGAGGCGGGAGGTAGGCACGAGCAGTACTTC | CASQEAGGRHEQYF
TRBJ2-7 | TRBV10-3 | - | - | TGTGCCATCAGTGAGTCTGGGACCAATTTAACTTACGAGCAGTACTTC | CAISESGTNLTYEQYF
TRBJ2-7 | TRBV28 | - | - | TGTGCCAGCACCCTTAAAGCGGACAGCTCCTACGAGCAGTACTTC | CASTLKADSSYEQYF
TRBJ2-5 | TRBV11-2 | - | - | TGTGCCAGCAGAGGCATGGGGAGTGGCCAAGAGACCCAGTACTTC | CASRGMGSGQETQYF
TRBJ2-2 | TRBV9 | TRBD2 | - | TGTGCCAGCAGCCTGACTAGCGGGAGAGCGGCGGAGCTGTTTTTT | CASSLTSGRAAELFF
TRBJ1-1 | TRBV27 | - | - | TGTGCCAGCGGAGTAACCGGAGGTGAAGCTTTCTTT | CASGVTGGEAFF
TRBJ2-7 | TRBV29-1 | - | - | TGCAGCGCTTTGGACTCCTCCTACGAGCAGTACTTC | CSALDSSYEQYF
TRBJ1-3 | TRBV2 | - | - | TGTGCCAGCAGTTTAAACAGGGTACTATATGGAAACACCATATATTTT | CASSLNRVLYGNTIYF
TRBJ2-1 | TRBV11-3 | - | - | TGTGCCAGCGCCCCTGGACTTCTCAATGAGCAGTTCTTC | CASAPGLLNEQFF